The clone carrying this TCR beta chain appeared a single time. This sample was included in a study of control samples from healthy donors and cancer patients. Repertoires were generated with immunoSEQ multiplex PCR, while TCRdb's copy carries only in-frame clones and drops some. Here the sample spans 40,000 to 50,000 clones, less than 95% being singletons. V lost 9 bases and J 4 bases, leaving 15 bases between the germline ends. Germline CDR1 is LNHDA and CDR2 is SQIVND (reference sequence). The CDR3 is 14 amino acids. The receptor was derived from a man in his sixties in good health. V usage is TRBV19 and J usage is TRBJ1-4; tentatively, D is TRBD1 (5 bases). Material for sequencing was blood. CDR3 amino acids: CASRTGEINEKLFF. CDR3 coding DNA: TGTGCCAGCCGGACGGGGGAGATTAATGAAAAACTGTTTTTT.